These 5 T cell receptor beta chains share one sample of origin, sequenced in a study of blood T cells in healthy people across ages. The authors ran a second PCR of roughly 6 to 12 cycles using a sample-barcoded 5' primer and a J-beta primer mix. MiXCR was run by TCRdb on the 5' RACE reads, yielding one entry per CDR3 protein. The table includes 850,000 or so distinct CDR3 sequences, 29% detected once. The sequenced material came from blood. These receptors all come from a woman at least 80 years old in good health.

This clonotype was found many times. In DNA form, the CDR3 reads TGTGCCAGCAGCGGCCAGGGACACAATGAGCAGTTCTTC. The encoded protein is CASSGQGHNEQFF. V usage is TRBV6-2 or TRBV6-3 and J usage is TRBJ2-1; possibly TRBD1 or TRBD2 for D (5 bases each). V lost 6 bases and J lost 5, with 11 bases in between. The CDR3 extends over 13 amino acids. The germline CDR1 and CDR2 sequences are MNHEY and SVGEGT.

About this clonotype itself: One junction end disagrees with the germline gene, perhaps due to a read error. The CDR3 region is CASSQRTFATNEKRFF. CDR3 nucleotides: TGTGCCAGCAGCCAGAGGACCTTTGCAACTAATGAAAAACGGTTTTTT. The rearrangement uses TRBV11-2 and TRBJ1-4; D call uncertain. This CDR3 comprises 16 residues. In germline, CDR1 is SGHAT, CDR2 FQNNGV.

J is TRBJ2-1 and V is TRBV3-1, with 9 bases fitting TRBD2. Trimming cost V 4 bases and J 5 bases; bases outside gene matches: 6. CDR3 length: 15 residues. Germline assignment: CDR1 LGHDT and CDR2 YNNKEL (reference sequence). The CDR3 coding sequence is TGTGCCAGCAGCCTTAGCGGGGGTTCCCACAATGAGCAGTTCTTC. This codes for CASSLSGGSHNEQFF.

This clonotype was observed a single time. A much larger clone differs from this one at a single base, so this may be a read error. This rearrangement joins TRBV14 to TRBJ2-7; 7 bases fit TRBD1. The J call is in doubt because the DNA end fits TRBJ2-4 better. CDR1 and CDR2 from the germline V gene are SGHDN and FVKESK. This CDR3 contains 14 residues. The CDR3 DNA sequence: TGTGCCGGCAGTCAACTGGGACAGATAAACATTCAGTACTTC. This gives the protein CAGSQLGQINIQYF.

There are many counts of this clonotype. The chain joins TRBV20-1 to TRBJ2-5; D remains unclear. V lost 0 bases to trimming and J lost 7 bases, with 18 bases between them. Looked up from germline, CDR1 is DFQATT and CDR2 is SNEGSKA (reference sequence). The CDR3 has 15 amino acids. The CDR3 coding sequence is TGCAGTGCTAGAGATAGCCTACACCCTGGCGGGACCCAGTACTTC. Its translation: CSARDSLHPGGTQYF.